This note documents a single T cell receptor (beta chain) sequence. The data derive from a study of blood T cell repertoires in COVID-19. At the level of the study: T cells, B-cell-depleted T cells, or PBMCs provided the cDNA or gDNA that served as material.

Participant-given clinical history determined each cohort assignment. Two consecutive negative NP/OP PCR tests, clearance, or resolved symptoms defined Cohort 3 recovery. The CDR3 has 13 amino acids. V lost 6 bases to trimming and J lost 7 bases, with 13 bases between them. CDR1 is MDHEN, CDR2 SYDVKM, per germline. In the authors' workflow: Researchers report that nucleated cell counts were estimated from reference gene primer amplification. Sequenced by immunoSEQ multiplex PCR; TCRdb stores in-frame clones only, minus some. V and J calls and clone size are given by that table; D and trimming were obtained from the DNA. The table includes a few hundred thousand clones, 75% to 90% detected once.

The rearrangement joins TRBV28 to TRBJ1-3; TRBD1 might be the D (5 bases). The sequenced sample was PBMCs or T cells enriched from blood (not recorded which). This TCR derives from a man aged 25 to 40 who had recovered from COVID-19. Here the CDR3 reads CASSLTGPNTIYF. The CDR3 nucleotides read TGTGCCAGCAGCCTAACAGGTCCCAACACCATATATTTT.